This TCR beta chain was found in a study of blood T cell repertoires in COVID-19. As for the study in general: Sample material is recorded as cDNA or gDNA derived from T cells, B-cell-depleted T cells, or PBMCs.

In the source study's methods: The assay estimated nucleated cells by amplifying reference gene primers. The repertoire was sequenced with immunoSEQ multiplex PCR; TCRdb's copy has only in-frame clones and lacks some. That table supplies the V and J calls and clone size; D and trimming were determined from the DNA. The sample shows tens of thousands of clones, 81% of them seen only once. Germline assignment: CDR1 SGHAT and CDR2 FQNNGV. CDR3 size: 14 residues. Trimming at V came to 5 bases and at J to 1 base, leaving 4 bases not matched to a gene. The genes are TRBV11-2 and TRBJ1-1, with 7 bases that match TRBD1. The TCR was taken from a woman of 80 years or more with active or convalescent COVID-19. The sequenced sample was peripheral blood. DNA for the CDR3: TGTGCCAGCAGCCAACAGGGGACGAACACTGAAGCTTTCTTT. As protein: CASSQQGTNTEAFF.